These T cell receptor beta chains were read from a single sample in a study of T cells in Graves' hyperthyroidism and ophthalmopathy. TCRdb independently ran MiXCR on the multiplex PCR reads; one entry per CDR3 protein. This sample carries 500,000 to 600,000 distinct CDR3 sequences, approximately 49% of them seen once, and the ten largest clones take about two fifths. Sequencing input: peripheral blood or thyroid tissue (not recorded which). Receptors originate from an adult woman with Graves' disease, either hyperthyroidism or ophthalmopathy (not recorded which). Each CDR3 is given with its conserved first and last residue.

V	J	CDR3
TRBV12-3/TRBV12-4	TRBJ2-6	CASRDRGAGANVLTF
TRBV20-1	TRBJ2-7	CSARGALADSYEQYF
TRBV7-2	TRBJ1-2	CASSLEVLHYTF
TRBV2	TRBJ2-7	CASNNDRQESYEQYF
TRBV6-2/TRBV6-3	TRBJ2-2	CASRTGGADTGELFF
TRBV6-5	TRBJ1-1	CASSPGDRLNTEAFF
TRBV25-1	TRBJ1-2	CASVGTGGYTF
TRBV10-2	TRBJ2-5	CADRVGQETQYF
TRBV10-3	TRBJ2-2	CAISVVRGGYTGELFF
TRBV29-1	TRBJ1-1	CSVYGPEAFF
TRBV27	TRBJ1-6	CASSFLNSPLHF
TRBV7-9	TRBJ2-1	CASSLGQGANEQFF
TRBV25-1	TRBJ1-1	CASSESYGEAFF
TRBV3-1	TRBJ1-6	CASSQEGYRDSPLHF
TRBV7-2	TRBJ2-5	CASSVPWRERSETQYF
TRBV24-1	TRBJ1-6	CATSALGRDNSPLHF
TRBV6-2/TRBV6-3	TRBJ2-2	CASSYSDGGELFF
TRBV9	TRBJ1-5	CASSAGTGGSNQPQHF
TRBV20-1	TRBJ2-5	CSARDFGSSSTQYF
TRBV9	TRBJ1-2	CASSVTPGTVYGYTF
TRBV15	TRBJ1-2	CATSRAGEGSGYTF
TRBV20-1	TRBJ1-1	CSALEDRYTEAFF
TRBV6-1	TRBJ2-2	CASSEPGERTGELFF
TRBV20-1	TRBJ1-3	CSARDRGQNTIYF
TRBV5-1	TRBJ2-2	CASSMDTSTGELFF
TRBV5-1	TRBJ2-5	CASSLKRGFGETQYF
TRBV29-1	TRBJ2-6	CSARTGEHGANVLTF
TRBV2	TRBJ1-6	CASKMRDNSPPHF
TRBV20-1	TRBJ2-2	CSALSAGGTYTGELFF
TRBV20-1	TRBJ1-1	CSALKFPRETEAFF
TRBV2	TRBJ1-2	CASTVDYGYTF
TRBV5-1	TRBJ2-5	CASSLGTSGSTLGTQYF
TRBV29-1	TRBJ2-3	CSVPGRGTDTQYF
TRBV7-9	TRBJ2-2	CASSAGSNTGELFF
TRBV6-1	TRBJ1-5	CASRRANQPQHF
TRBV2	TRBJ1-1	CASDRGQTEAFF
TRBV5-6	TRBJ1-1	CASCRGFMNTEAFF
TRBV19	TRBJ2-2	CASSIRGGGTGELFF
TRBV9	TRBJ2-5	CASSGGGTETQYF
TRBV2	TRBJ1-1	CASSDRIGAFF
TRBV29-1	TRBJ2-2	CSVSRGTGELFF
TRBV7-9	TRBJ2-7	CASSLANLQVF
TRBV7-9	TRBJ1-2	CASSSPPDYGYTF
TRBV7-3	TRBJ1-6	CASSGSGSQNSPLHF
TRBV20-1	TRBJ2-5	CSASADRGFETQYF
TRBV18	TRBJ1-1	CASSPIGVRGTEAFF
TRBV19	TRBJ2-2	CASSEWGTGELFF
TRBV6-5	TRBJ1-6	CASSPPGLYNSPLHF
TRBV7-2	TRBJ2-6	CASTPGTEFSGANVLTF
TRBV5-1	TRBJ1-2	CASSLGGAEGGYTF